Below are 4 T cell receptor beta chains sequenced from a single sample in a study of OX40 agonist ivuxolimab in advanced cancers. Library creation used the immunoSEQ multiplex PCR assay. Here the immuneACCESS table is served through TCRdb, limited to in-frame sequences with V and J called. Missing clones are a known gap in these copies; in checked studies unresolved V genes cover under half, and the rest lacks a known reason. In all, the sample holds fewer than 90,000 clones, and 85% of those were seen once. 2.5% to 3.5% of the sample belongs to the ten largest clones. This specimen was CD4+ or CD8+ T cells sorted from blood, taken in a trial of the OX40 agonist ivuxolimab. The receptors were gathered from an adult with an advanced solid tumor such as melanoma, head and neck, liver or kidney cancer.

This chain joins TRBV29-1 and TRBJ1-2; 7 bases fit TRBD1. Germline V CDR1 and CDR2: SQVTM, ANQGSEA. V lost 7 bases to trimming and J lost 9 bases; unmatched junction nucleotides: 20. The length of the CDR3 is 15 residues. The CDR3 reads CSAAGWTGRWMSYTF. The CDR3 region has the DNA TGCAGCGCTGCCGGTTGGACAGGCCGCTGGATGAGCTACACCTTC.

The gene calls are TRBV19 and TRBJ2-1; tentative D call: TRBD1 (6 bases). CDR1 LNHDA and CDR2 SQIVND come from the germline V gene (reference sequence). The V gene lost 7 bases and the J gene lost 0 bases, with 13 bases spanning the gap. The CDR3 is 15 residues long. Here the CDR3 DNA reads TGTGCCAGTACCAGGGGATCTAGCTCCTACAATGAGCAGTTCTTC. It codes for CASTRGSSSYNEQFF.

The V call is TRBV12-5, the J call TRBJ2-1; D possibly uses TRBD1 or TRBD2 (5 bases each). Between the trimmed V and J ends, which lost 3 bases and 15 bases, there was a span of 15 bases. CDR1 is LGHNT, CDR2 FRNRAP, per germline. The CDR3 runs to 12 residues. This chain's CDR3 is CASGLDIPGRFF. In DNA form, the CDR3 reads TGTGCTAGTGGTTTAGACATCCCGGGACGGTTCTTC.

CDR3 in DNA: TGCGCCAGCAGCCAAGACACTAGCTCTGGAAACACCATATATTTT. It specifies CASSQDTSSGNTIYF. This chain connects TRBV4-3 to TRBJ1-3; D remains unclear. Germline V CDR1 and CDR2: LGHNA, YSLEER. V lost 0 bases and J lost 0, with 6 bases in between. This CDR3 is 15 amino acids long.